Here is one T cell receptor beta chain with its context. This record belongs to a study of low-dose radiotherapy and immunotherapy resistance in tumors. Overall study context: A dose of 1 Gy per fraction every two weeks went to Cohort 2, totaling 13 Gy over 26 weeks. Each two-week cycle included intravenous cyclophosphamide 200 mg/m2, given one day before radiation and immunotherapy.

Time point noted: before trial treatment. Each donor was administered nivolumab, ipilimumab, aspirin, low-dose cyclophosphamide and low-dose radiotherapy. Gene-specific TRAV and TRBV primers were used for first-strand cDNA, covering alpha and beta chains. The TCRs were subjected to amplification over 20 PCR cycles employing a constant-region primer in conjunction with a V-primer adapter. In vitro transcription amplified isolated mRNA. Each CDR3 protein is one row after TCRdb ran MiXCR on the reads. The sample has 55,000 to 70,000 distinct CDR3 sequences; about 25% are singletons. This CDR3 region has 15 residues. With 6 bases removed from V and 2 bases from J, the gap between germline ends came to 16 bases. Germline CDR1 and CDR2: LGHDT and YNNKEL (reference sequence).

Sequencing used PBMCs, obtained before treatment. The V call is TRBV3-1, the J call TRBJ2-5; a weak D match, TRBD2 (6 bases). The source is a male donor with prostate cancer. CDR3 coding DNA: TGTGCCAGCAGGACCTCGGGGGAGGTGCAAGAGACCCAGTACTTC. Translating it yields CASRTSGEVQETQYF.